The sequence of this T cell receptor beta chain was determined in a study of Ad26.COV2.S vaccination and SARS-CoV-2 variants. Treatment defined: approximately 18 received Ad26.COV2.S at low or high dose, single or two shots; 5 received placebo; per-sample allocation not given. Sampling occurred on day 63 after the first vaccine or placebo injection. Immunization relied on an Ad26 vector, which expressed Wuhan-strain SARS-CoV-2 spike. V was trimmed by 3 bases and J by 0 bases, leaving 19 bases between them. Germline values: CDR1 SEHNR, CDR2 FQNEAQ (reference sequence). This CDR3 has 18 residues. Sequencing was performed with immunoSEQ multiplex PCR; in TCRdb, only in-frame clones are kept and a portion is missing. The sample shows 350,000 to 450,000 clones, 80% to 90% of them seen only once.

The clonotype comes from a person between 18 and 60 years old who received the Ad26.COV2.S COVID-19 vaccine or a placebo. This sample comprised peripheral blood, obtained in a trial of Ad26.COV2.S vaccine versus placebo. The chain links TRBV7-9 to TRBJ2-3; D possibly matches TRBD1 or TRBD2 (5 bases each). The CDR3 bases are TGTGCCAGCAGCTTTGGAGGAACTCCGAGGGGAAGCACAGATACGCAGTATTTT. Protein product: CASSFGGTPRGSTDTQYF.